A selection of T cell receptor beta chains follows, all from one sample in a study of tumor and adjacent non-tumor tissue in lung cancer. Via MiXCR, TCRdb re-called the multiplex PCR reads, giving one row per CDR3 protein. This sample has tens of thousands of distinct CDR3 sequences, with around 64% found just once. Material for sequencing was distant non-tumor lung tissue. These receptor sequences come from a woman in her 70s with non-small cell lung cancer. CDR3s include the opening cysteine and the closing phenylalanine or tryptophan. Fields, in order: V gene, D gene, clone size, J gene, CDR3 protein, CDR3 DNA. D genes are given only for firm matches. Rows may omit the clone size; those that give it use once, few, many or a size class.

V: TRBV20-1; D: .; size: .; J: TRBJ2-3; CDR3: CSASVGIQPQYF; DNA: TGCAGTGCTAGCGTTGGGATTCAGCCCCAGTATTTT
V: TRBV7-9; D: .; size: .; J: TRBJ1-3; CDR3: CASSLATFGNTIYF; DNA: TGTGCCAGCAGCTTAGCCACCTTTGGAAACACCATATATTTT
V: TRBV20-1; D: .; size: .; J: TRBJ2-1; CDR3: CSAREQHLHTNEQFF; DNA: TGCAGTGCTAGAGAGCAGCACCTACACACCAATGAGCAGTTCTTC
V: TRBV11-2; D: .; size: .; J: TRBJ2-3; CDR3: CASSLSDWQYF; DNA: TGTGCCAGCAGCTTATCTGACTGGCAGTATTTT
V: TRBV12-3/TRBV12-4; D: TRBD2; size: .; J: TRBJ2-7; CDR3: CASSPRGSGRSEQYF; DNA: TGTGCCAGCAGTCCCCGGGGTAGCGGGAGAAGCGAGCAGTACTTC
V: TRBV12-3/TRBV12-4; D: .; size: .; J: TRBJ2-1; CDR3: CASTFLNIYYNEQFF; DNA: TGTGCCAGCACTTTCCTCAATATTTACTACAATGAGCAGTTCTTC
V: TRBV29-1; D: .; size: .; J: TRBJ1-1; CDR3: CSLEDGGRGDTEAIF; DNA: TGCAGCCTTGAAGATGGGGGGAGAGGGGACACTGAAGCTATCTTT
V: TRBV12-3/TRBV12-4; D: .; size: .; J: TRBJ2-3; CDR3: CASSPNLQDTQYF; DNA: TGTGCCAGTAGCCCGAACCTTCAAGATACGCAGTATTTT
V: TRBV12-3/TRBV12-4; D: TRBD1; size: medium-sized; J: TRBJ2-7; CDR3: CASRGTGGYEQYF; DNA: TGTGCCAGCAGGGGTACAGGGGGCTACGAGCAGTACTTC
V: TRBV20-1; D: TRBD1; size: many; J: TRBJ2-7; CDR3: CSASRDSISYEQYF; DNA: TGCAGTGCTAGCCGGGACAGCATTTCCTACGAGCAGTACTTC